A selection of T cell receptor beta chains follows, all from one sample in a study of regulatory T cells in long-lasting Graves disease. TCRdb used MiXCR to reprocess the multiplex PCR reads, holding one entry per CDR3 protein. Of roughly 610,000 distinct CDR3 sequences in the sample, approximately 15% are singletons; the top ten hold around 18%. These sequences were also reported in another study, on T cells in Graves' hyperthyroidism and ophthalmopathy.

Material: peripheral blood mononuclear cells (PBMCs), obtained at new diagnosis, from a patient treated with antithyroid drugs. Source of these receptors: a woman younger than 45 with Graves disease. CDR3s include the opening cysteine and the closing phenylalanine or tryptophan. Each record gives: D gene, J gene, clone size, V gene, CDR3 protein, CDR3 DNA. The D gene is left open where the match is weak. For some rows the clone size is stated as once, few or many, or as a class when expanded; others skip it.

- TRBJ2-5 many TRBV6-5 CASSYSAAGGETQYF TGTGCCAGCAGTTACTCGGCGGCAGGGGGGGAGACCCAGTACTTC
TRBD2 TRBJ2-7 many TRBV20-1 CSARTSGRSEQYF TGCAGTGCAAGGACTAGCGGGAGATCAGAGCAGTACTTC
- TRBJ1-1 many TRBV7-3 CASSPISIKSLDTEAFF TGTGCCAGCAGCCCCATCAGCATTAAGAGTCTTGACACTGAAGCTTTCTTT
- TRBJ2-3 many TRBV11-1 CASSLLDSISTDTQYF TGTGCCAGCAGCCTGCTCGACTCGATATCCACAGATACGCAGTATTTT
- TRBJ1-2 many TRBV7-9 CASSPDANYGYTF TGTGCCAGCAGCCCGGACGCGAACTATGGCTACACCTTC
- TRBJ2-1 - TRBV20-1 CSATGRSSYNEQFF TGCAGTGCCACGGGCAGAAGCTCCTACAATGAGCAGTTCTTC
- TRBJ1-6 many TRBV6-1 CASSEPGARNSPLHF TGTGCCAGCAGTGAGCCGGGGGCGCGAAATTCACCCCTCCACTTT
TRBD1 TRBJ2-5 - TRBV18 CASSLDRVGETQYF TGTGCCAGCTCACTGGACAGGGTTGGAGAGACCCAGTACTTC
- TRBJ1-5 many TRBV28 CACNGYQPQPQHF TGTGCCTGTAACGGTTACCAACCTCAGCCCCAGCATTTT
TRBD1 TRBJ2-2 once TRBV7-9 CASSLQPGRQGGTGELFF TGTGCCAGCAGCTTACAACCGGGCAGACAGGGCGGCACCGGGGAGCTGTTTTTT
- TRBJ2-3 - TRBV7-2 CASSLAGIYTDTQYF TGTGCCAGCAGCTTAGCGGGGATTTACACAGATACGCAGTATTTT
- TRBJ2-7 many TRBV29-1 CSVVERAREQYF TGCAGCGTTGTCGAGCGGGCGAGGGAGCAGTACTTC
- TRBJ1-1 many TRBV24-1 CATGAGPNTEAFF TGTGCCACCGGGGCAGGACCGAACACTGAAGCTTTCTTT
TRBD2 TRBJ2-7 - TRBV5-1 CASSFTAGTSAFSQYF TGCGCCAGCAGCTTCACCGCCGGGACTAGCGCATTTTCGCAGTACTTC
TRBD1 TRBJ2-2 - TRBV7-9 CASSLKSKGAGFTGELFF TGTGCCAGCAGCTTAAAATCAAAGGGGGCAGGCTTCACCGGGGAGCTGTTTTTT
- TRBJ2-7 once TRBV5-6 CASSPRDRSYYEQYF TGTGCCAGCAGCCCGCGGGACAGAAGCTACTACGAGCAGTACTTC
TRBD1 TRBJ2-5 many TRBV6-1 CASRPQPLDRAGETQYF TGTGCCAGCAGACCTCAACCCCTGGACAGGGCAGGAGAGACCCAGTACTTC
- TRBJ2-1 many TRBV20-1 CSVPGSGWNEQFF TGCAGTGTCCCGGGTTCGGGGTGGAATGAGCAGTTCTTC
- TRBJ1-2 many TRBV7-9 CASSPEIRRQDYGYTF TGTGCCAGCAGCCCAGAGATCCGGAGACAAGATTATGGCTACACCTTC
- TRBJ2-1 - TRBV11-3 CASSLRTAHPFRDSLHNEQFF TGTGCCAGCAGCTTGCGGACAGCTCATCCCTTCCGGGACTCACTCCACAATGAGCAGTTCTTC
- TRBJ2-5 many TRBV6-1 CASTGSQETQYF TGTGCCAGCACCGGGAGCCAAGAGACCCAGTACTTC
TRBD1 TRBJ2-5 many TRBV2 CASSGQGIGETQYF TGTGCCAGCAGTGGACAGGGAATCGGAGAGACCCAGTACTTC
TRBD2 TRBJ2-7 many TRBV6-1 CASYGLAGGQTEQYF TGTGCCAGCTACGGACTAGCGGGAGGGCAGACCGAGCAGTACTTC
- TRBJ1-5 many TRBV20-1 CSASGDSYRHF TGCAGTGCTAGCGGCGACAGCTATCGGCATTTT
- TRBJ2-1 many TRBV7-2 CASSQGFAYNEQFF TGTGCCAGCAGTCAGGGGTTTGCCTACAATGAGCAGTTCTTC
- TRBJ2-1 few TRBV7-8 CASSLRREQFF TGTGCCAGCAGCTTACGCCGTGAGCAGTTCTTC
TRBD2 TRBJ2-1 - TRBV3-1 CASSQSGLAVYNEQFF TGTGCCAGCAGCCAAAGCGGGCTAGCGGTCTACAATGAGCAGTTCTTC